The 22 T cell receptor beta chains presented below share a single source sample, sequenced in a study of T cells expressing NK-cell markers. Reprocessing the 5' RACE reads, TCRdb reports a single entry for every CDR3 protein and omits DNA. The repertoire table contains 440,000 or so distinct CDR3 sequences. Sequencing used blood T cells: a sorted CD56 or NKG2C T cell subset, CD4+ or CD8+ T cells, or bulk PBMC T cells (not recorded which). The receptors here all came from a woman between 18 and 70 years old in good health.

The V gene is TRBV7-2, the J gene TRBJ2-5; TCRdb's D call of TRBD2 is untestable without DNA. Germline CDR1 and CDR2: SGHTA and FQGNSA. The CDR3 contains 16 residues. The CDR3 reads CASSLEGLASQETQYF.

The chain uses TRBV14 and TRBJ2-1; as DNA is missing, the TRBD2 call by TCRdb cannot be tested. The CDR3 runs 15 residues. CDR1 and CDR2 (germline): SGHDN, FVKESK. This chain's CDR3 is CASSRTSGVYNEQFF. Full variable domain (outside the CDR3, taken from reference TRBV14 and TRBJ2-1): EAGVTQFPSHSVIEKGQTVTLRCDPISGHDNLYWYRRVMGKEIKFLLHFVKESKQDESGMPNNRFLAERTGGTYSTLKVQPAELEDSGVYFCASSRTSGVYNEQFFGPGTRLTVL.

The rearrangement joins TRBV5-5 to TRBJ2-2; absent DNA, TCRdb's TRBD1 call cannot be checked. CDR3 length: 16 amino acids. The V gene's germline CDR1 is SGHKS and CDR2 YYEKEE (reference sequence). CDR3 sequence reads: CASSLGDSLPSGELFF. Full variable domain (outside the CDR3, taken from reference TRBV5-5 and TRBJ2-2): DAGVTQSPTHLIKTRGQQVTLRCSPISGHKSVSWYQQVLGQGPQFIFQYYEKEERGRGNFPDRFSARQFPNYSSELNVNALLLGDSALYLCASSLGDSLPSGELFFGEGSRLTVL.

The chain couples TRBV6-1 to TRBJ1-1; TCRdb returns TRBD1, unconfirmable since there is no DNA. The V gene's germline CDR1 is MNHNS and CDR2 SASEGT. The CDR3 contains 15 residues. The CDR3 sequence: CASSKDRGQNTEAFF.

CDR3 sequence reads: CASSHGASGSYEQYF. This rearrangement joins TRBV4-1 to TRBJ2-7; TCRdb reports TRBD2, a call that lacks DNA to check it against. The CDR3 runs to 15 residues. Germline V gene data show CDR1 as MGHRA and CDR2 as YSYEKL.

The chain links TRBV7-2 to TRBJ1-4. Germline CDR1 reads SGHTA; CDR2 reads FQGNSA. The CDR3 has 14 amino acids. The CDR3 is CASSMDRTNEKLFF.

This chain uses TRBV5-6 with TRBJ2-1; the TRBD1 assignment by TCRdb is unverifiable without DNA. There are 13 residues in the CDR3. CDR1 is SGHDT and CDR2 is YYEEEE in the germline V gene. CDR3 in amino acids: CASTVQGYNEQFF.

This rearrangement joins TRBV12-3 or TRBV12-4 to TRBJ2-7; TCRdb's D gene call, TRBD1, goes unchecked for lack of DNA. This CDR3 has 14 residues. The CDR3 here is CASIQDGASYEQYF.

The CDR3 sequence is CASSLDGGGSYNEQFF. The chain employs TRBV7-6 and TRBJ2-1. This CDR3 contains 16 residues. Germline V lookup: CDR1 SGHVS, CDR2 FNYEAQ.

V and J are TRBV7-2 and TRBJ2-3. This CDR3 spans 16 amino acids. Germline CDR1 is SGHTA and CDR2 is FQGNSA. The CDR3 sequence is CASSLEPRISTDTQYF.

The chain combines TRBV18 with TRBJ2-1; the D call of TRBD2 rests on TCRdb alone, since no DNA is present to check it. Germline V lookup: CDR1 KGHSH, CDR2 LQKENI. There are 15 residues in the CDR3. CDR3 loop: CASSPIAGGGEEQFF.

V is TRBV20-1 and J is TRBJ2-3; TCRdb selects TRBD2, and the lack of DNA leaves this call unchecked. The CDR3 covers 14 residues. Germline lookup yields CDR1 DFQATT and CDR2 SNEGSKA (reference sequence). The chain's CDR3 is CSASVAGGPDTQYF.

This sequence joins TRBV7-9 and TRBJ2-1. CDR3 length: 13 residues. The germline V gene encodes CDR1 SEHNR and CDR2 FQNEAQ (reference sequence). CDR3: CASSSTHGNEQFF. The variable domain in full, completed from reference TRBV7-9 and TRBJ2-1, reads DTGVSQNPRHKITKRGQNVTFRCDPISEHNRLYWYRQTLGQGPEFLTYFQNEAQLEKSRLLSDRFSAERPKGSFSTLEIQRTEQGDSAMYLCASSSTHGNEQFFGPGTRLTVL.

The chain employs TRBV28 and TRBJ2-3; TCRdb picks TRBD2, but there is no DNA to check that call. The V gene's germline CDR1 is MDHEN and CDR2 SYDVKM. This CDR3 is built from 12 residues. CDR3 residues: CATVGETDTQYF.

The chain is built from TRBV11-2 and TRBJ2-1. The CDR3 contains 14 residues. Germline CDR1 SGHAT, CDR2 FQNNGV. CDR3 sequence: CASSLAVRVDEQFF. Full variable domain (outside the CDR3, taken from reference TRBV11-2 and TRBJ2-1): EAGVAQSPRYKIIEKRQSVAFWCNPISGHATLYWYQQILGQGPKLLIQFQNNGVVDDSQLPKDRFSAERLKGVDSTLKIQPAKLEDSAVYLCASSLAVRVDEQFFGPGTRLTVL.

The CDR3 loop is CASSPGPQRDEQFF. V and J are TRBV3-1 and TRBJ2-1; TCRdb reports TRBD2, a call that lacks DNA to check it against. There are 14 residues in the CDR3. Germline assignment: CDR1 LGHDT and CDR2 YNNKEL (reference sequence).

V is TRBV27 and J is TRBJ1-1; the D call from TCRdb, TRBD1, cannot be confirmed without DNA. CDR3 length: 11 amino acids. Germline lookup yields CDR1 MNHEY and CDR2 SMNVEV (reference sequence). CDR3 sequence: CATRQGPEAFF.

The chain combines TRBV5-1 with TRBJ1-1. Looked up from germline, CDR1 is SGHRS and CDR2 is YFSETQ. CDR3 length equals 12 residues. The CDR3 here is CATRAVGTEAFF. The variable domain in full, with the rest retrieved from reference TRBV5-1 and TRBJ1-1, is KAGVTQTPRYLIKTRGQQVTLSCSPISGHRSVSWYQQTPGQGLQFLFEYFSETQRNKGNFPGRFSGRQFSNSRSEMNVSTLELGDSALYLCATRAVGTEAFFGQGTRLTVV.

This chain uses TRBV18 with TRBJ1-1; no DNA is available, so the TRBD1 call from TCRdb remains unchecked. Per the germline V gene, CDR1 is KGHSH and CDR2 is LQKENI. The CDR3 sequence is 15 residues long. The chain's CDR3 is CASSPREGAGTEAFF.

This CDR3 reads CASSEQTRNTGELFF. The chain has TRBV6-1 and TRBJ2-2. CDR3 length: 15 residues. The germline gives CDR1 MNHNS, CDR2 SASEGT.

V usage is TRBV11-1 and J usage is TRBJ1-2; TCRdb proposes TRBD1, but this gene call is untestable without DNA. Germline assignment: CDR1 SGHAT and CDR2 FQDESV (reference sequence). This CDR3 has 13 amino acids. CDR3 region: CASTPYGRYGYTF.

The chain links TRBV5-4 to TRBJ2-2; as DNA is missing, the TRBD2 call by TCRdb cannot be tested. Germline CDR1 is SGHNT and CDR2 is YYREEE (reference sequence). The CDR3 contains 14 residues. CDR3 residues: CASKGPSGTGELFF.